The 30 T cell receptor beta chains in this list originate from one sample, sequenced in a study of cytomegalovirus exposure and HLA in healthy donors. 60 Vbeta and 13 Jbeta primers were used in PCR. Only in-frame clones appear in the TCRdb table, and some are missing; sequencing was by immunoSEQ multiplex PCR. Of 150,000 to 200,000 clones in the sample, over 60% were seen once. The specimen was PBMCs. These receptors came from a woman in her forties or fifties in good health and CMV-seronegative.

This clone came up once. The CDR3 is CSVTSLTNTGELFF. CDR3 nucleotide sequence: TGCAGCGTTACTAGTCTTACGAACACCGGGGAGCTGTTTTTT. The genes are TRBV29-1 and TRBJ2-2; D possibly corresponds to TRBD2 (5 bases). Trimming shortened V by 5 bases and J by 0 bases, and 10 bases separated the two germline ends. Germline V gene sequence: CDR1 SQVTM, CDR2 ANQGSEA. CDR3 size: 14 residues.

This clone was counted between two and nine times. V usage is TRBV28 and J usage is TRBJ1-2, with 7 bases matching TRBD1. V lost 6 bases and J lost 2; bases outside the gene matches: 6. The CDR3 runs 14 residues. Germline lookup yields CDR1 MDHEN and CDR2 SYDVKM. The CDR3 bases are TGTGCCAGCAGCGTTCAACAGGGGAACTATGGCTACACCTTC. It encodes CASSVQQGNYGYTF.

This chain connects TRBV6-5 to TRBJ2-2, with 7 bases matching TRBD1. The length of the CDR3 is 14 residues. Germline V CDR1 and CDR2: MNHEY, SVGAGI. V was pared by 8 bases and J by 0 bases, with 3 bases of the junction left unmatched. CDR3 DNA sequence: TGTGCCAGCCGGGGACAGCCGAACACCGGGGAGCTGTTTTTT. This translates into CASRGQPNTGELFF.

This clone was seen only a few times. The chain couples TRBV6-1 to TRBJ1-2; D unclear. The CDR3 consists of 13 residues. Germline assignment: CDR1 MNHNS and CDR2 SASEGT. Trimming removed 1 base at V and 4 bases at J, with 7 bases between. DNA for the CDR3: TGTGCCAGCAGTGAAGGACACCGCTATGGCTACACCTTC. Translating it yields CASSEGHRYGYTF.

The chain employs TRBV6-5 and TRBJ2-1; D is uncertain. Trimming shortened V by 4 bases and J by 4 bases, and 14 bases separated the two germline ends. CDR1 is MNHEY, CDR2 SVGAGI, per germline. This CDR3 comprises 15 residues. The CDR3 nucleotides read TGTGCCAGCAGTTCCTCCCAGACTCTTTACAATGAGCAGTTCTTC. It yields the protein CASSSSQTLYNEQFF.

The chain employs TRBV5-1 and TRBJ2-5; D possibly corresponds to TRBD2 (6 bases). The CDR3 has 16 residues. Trimming shortened V by 6 bases and J by 5 bases, and 23 bases separated the two germline ends. The germline V gene encodes CDR1 SGHRS and CDR2 YFSETQ. The CDR3 coding sequence is TGCGCCAGCAAAAAGGGTTTGGGCGGGGCCCCGGAGACCCAGTACTTC. Translating it yields CASKKGLGGAPETQYF.

J is TRBJ2-5 and V is TRBV7-3, with TRBD2 matching 10 bases. The CDR3 length is 15 residues. Germline CDR1 is SGHTA and CDR2 is FQGTGA. The junction had 9 bases not matched to a gene; V was cut back by 6 bases and J by 5 bases. The CDR3 loop reads CASRPQAGGLETQYF. The CDR3 DNA is TGTGCCAGCAGGCCGCAAGCGGGAGGGTTGGAGACCCAGTACTTC.

As for this clone: Additional DNA sequences in this sample encode the identical CDR3. The CDR3 DNA reads TGTGCCAGCAGTTTAGGGACAGGGGGCACTGAAGCTTTCTTT. Translating it yields CASSLGTGGTEAFF. The chain employs TRBV27 and TRBJ1-1; TRBD1 matches 11 bases. Germline lookup yields CDR1 MNHEY and CDR2 SMNVEV (reference sequence). This CDR3 region has 14 residues. V shed 2 bases, J shed 4 bases, and the junction held 0 bases outside the gene matches.

The rearrangement uses TRBV14 and TRBJ1-6, with 7 positions matching TRBD1. Looked up from germline, CDR1 is SGHDN and CDR2 is FVKESK. This CDR3 contains 15 residues. V lost 3 bases to trimming and J lost 10 bases; unmatched junction nucleotides: 9. The CDR3 protein is CASSQTGFGYSPLHF. The CDR3 coding sequence is TGTGCCAGCAGCCAGACAGGGTTTGGGTACTCACCCCTCCACTTT.

The genes are TRBV27 and TRBJ2-5; 13 positions agree with TRBD2. The V gene's germline CDR1 is MNHEY and CDR2 SMNVEV (reference sequence). The J segment lost 7 bases and the V segment lost 7 bases, leaving 9 bases of the junction unmatched. CDR3 length: 15 amino acids. CDR3: CASTRTSGGPGTQYF. The CDR3 coding sequence is TGTGCCAGCACCCGGACTAGCGGGGGCCCCGGGACCCAGTACTTC.

The chain combines TRBV15 with TRBJ2-7, with TRBD2 identical over 8 bases. This CDR3 has 16 residues. Germline CDR1 is LNHNV and CDR2 is YYDKDF (reference sequence). V shed 2 bases, J shed 3 bases, and the junction held 9 bases outside the gene matches. The DNA of the CDR3 is TGTGCCACCAGCAGAACCCGAGCGGGAGTTGGCTACGAGCAGTACTTC. This gives the protein CATSRTRAGVGYEQYF. Supplemented by reference TRBV15 and TRBJ2-7, the full variable domain reads DAMVIQNPRYQVTQFGKPVTLSCSQTLNHNVMYWYQQKSSQAPKLLFHYYDKDFNNEADTPDNFQSRRPNTSFCFLDIRSPGLGDTAMYLCATSRTRAGVGYEQYFGPGTRLTVT.

This clone was picked up a small number of times. The chain recombines TRBV7-2 with TRBJ2-7; 9 nucleotides agree with TRBD2. Germline V gene sequence: CDR1 SGHTA, CDR2 FQGNSA. V gave up 5 bases and J gave up 3 bases; unmatched junction bases: 2. The CDR3 contains 13 residues. DNA for the CDR3: TGTGCCAGCAGCCATAGCGGGAGCTACGAGCAGTACTTC. It encodes CASSHSGSYEQYF.

The chain carries TRBV2 and TRBJ1-1; a possible D gene is TRBD1 (6 bases). CDR1 is SNHLY, CDR2 FYNNEI, per germline. CDR3 size: 16 residues. V lost 0 bases, J lost 2 bases, and 13 bases lay in between. Written as DNA, the CDR3 is TGTGCCAGCAGTGAAGCGCTACAGGGATTCAACACTGAAGCTTTCTTT. This encodes CASSEALQGFNTEAFF.

The genes are TRBV28 and TRBJ2-4; TRBD2 matches at 9 bases. CDR3 size: 20 residues. Germline assignment: CDR1 MDHEN and CDR2 SYDVKM. The junction had 15 bases not matched to a gene; V was cut back by 3 bases and J by 0 bases. The CDR3 loop reads CASSFSPYQTSGLAKNIQYF. The DNA of the CDR3 is TGTGCCAGCAGTTTTTCCCCTTATCAGACTAGCGGTCTAGCCAAAAACATTCAGTACTTC.

As to this clone: The same CDR3 arises from other DNA sequences in this sample as well. The chain employs TRBV6-5 and TRBJ1-1; 7 bases fit TRBD1. Germline assignment: CDR1 MNHEY and CDR2 SVGAGI. V was clipped by 5 bases and J by 3 bases; unmatched bases: 6. The CDR3 contains 14 residues. For the CDR3, the DNA is TGTGCCAGCAGTCCGGGGACAGATCACACTGAAGCTTTCTTT. Its protein product is CASSPGTDHTEAFF.

In the case of this clone: Other nucleotide sequences in the sample specify the same CDR3. V gene TRBV2 combines with J gene TRBJ2-3; D call uncertain. With 5 bases removed from V and 4 bases from J, the gap between germline ends came to 19 bases. CDR1 and CDR2 (germline): SNHLY, FYNNEI. CDR3 length equals 16 residues. CDR3 amino acids: CASSPPPIVVPDTQYF. The CDR3 DNA sequence: TGTGCCAGCAGTCCCCCGCCGATAGTAGTCCCAGATACGCAGTATTTT.

The chain carries TRBV27 and TRBJ2-5; 8 bases are shared with TRBD1. V was clipped by 1 base and J by 4 bases; unmatched bases: 8. CDR3 length: 16 amino acids. The germline V gene encodes CDR1 MNHEY and CDR2 SMNVEV (reference sequence). CDR3: CASSLFGRGHVETQYF. CDR3 in DNA: TGTGCCAGCAGTTTATTTGGCAGGGGGCATGTAGAGACCCAGTACTTC.

The V gene is TRBV7-3, the J gene TRBJ2-7, with D tentatively TRBD2 (6 bases). The CDR3 has 14 residues. Germline V gives CDR1 SGHTA, CDR2 FQGTGA. Trimming took 1 base from V and 7 from J, leaving 14 bases between them. The CDR3 loop is CASSLNGGIGEQYF. CDR3 bases: TGTGCCAGCAGCTTAAATGGGGGGATCGGTGAGCAGTACTTC.

This chain connects TRBV30 to TRBJ1-5; 8 bases map to TRBD1. Trimming removed 3 bases from V and 6 bases from J; junction bases left unmatched: 7. The CDR3 runs 14 residues. Germline CDR1 is GTSNPN and CDR2 is SVGIG (reference sequence). The CDR3 nucleotides are TGTGCCTGGAGATCAACAGGGGGGGGTCAGCCCCAGCATTTT. This translates into CAWRSTGGGQPQHF. Variable domain in full (rest from reference TRBV30 and TRBJ1-5): SQTIHQWPATLVQPVGSPLSLECTVEGTSNPNLYWYRQAAGRGLQLLFYSVGIGQISSEVPQNLSASRPQDRQFILSSKKLLLSDSGFYLCAWRSTGGGQPQHFGDGTRLSIL.

This rearrangement joins TRBV7-2 to TRBJ2-2, with 12 bases aligning to TRBD1. After removal of 4 bases from V and 8 bases from J, the junction contained 8 bases not matched to a gene. Germline V gives CDR1 SGHTA, CDR2 FQGNSA. The CDR3 is 16 amino acids. This CDR3 reads CASSYRDRGLTGELFF. CDR3 nucleotide sequence: TGTGCCAGCAGCTACCGGGACAGGGGGCTTACGGGGGAGCTGTTTTTT.

This clone was detected only a few times. The rearrangement uses TRBV28 and TRBJ1-5, with 7 nucleotides matching TRBD1. This CDR3 spans 14 amino acids. Germline lookup yields CDR1 MDHEN and CDR2 SYDVKM. Trimming cost V 3 bases and J 4 bases; bases outside gene matches: 3. DNA for the CDR3: TGTGCCAGCAGTTTTGACAGGGCGAATCAGCCCCAGCATTTT. Protein sequence: CASSFDRANQPQHF.

The chain links TRBV7-9 to TRBJ1-6; D not certain. This CDR3 contains 14 residues. V lost 2 bases and J lost 5, with 7 bases in between. The V gene's germline CDR1 is SEHNR and CDR2 FQNEAQ (reference sequence). The CDR3 nucleotides are TGTGCCAGCAGCTTATACGCAGATAATTCACCCCTCCACTTT. This codes for CASSLYADNSPLHF.

The chain combines TRBV5-1 with TRBJ2-3, with 7 bases lining up with TRBD2. The germline gives CDR1 SGHRS, CDR2 YFSETQ. The CDR3 has 16 amino acids. The V and J ends lost 2 bases and 2 bases, in that order; junction bases with no gene match: 8. The CDR3 DNA sequence: TGCGCCAGCAGCTTAGGGGACTACGGGAACACAGATACGCAGTATTTT. It translates to CASSLGDYGNTDTQYF.

The chain recombines TRBV13 with TRBJ1-6; tentative D call: TRBD1 (5 bases). Germline assignment: CDR1 PRHDT and CDR2 FYEKMQ (reference sequence). CDR3 size: 16 residues. V was cut by 3 bases and J by 11 bases, with 20 bases left in between. In nucleotides, the CDR3 is TGTGCCAGCAGCTTCTCCGGCAGGGCAGGCGTCGCACCCCTCCACTTT. It codes for CASSFSGRAGVAPLHF. Filled out from reference TRBV13 and TRBJ1-6, the complete variable domain reads AAGVIQSPRHLIKEKRETATLKCYPIPRHDTVYWYQQGPGQDPQFLISFYEKMQSDKGSIPDRFSAQQFSDYHSELNMSSLELGDSALYFCASSFSGRAGVAPLHFGNGTRLTVT.

This clone has a handful of counts. The chain joins TRBV5-5 to TRBJ1-5; 9 bases line up with TRBD1. This CDR3 contains 18 residues. Germline values: CDR1 SGHKS, CDR2 YYEKEE (reference sequence). The V and J ends lost 2 bases and 3 bases, in that order; junction bases with no gene match: 12. CDR3 loop: CASSLLYRDRVVNQPQHF. The CDR3, as DNA: TGTGCCAGCAGCTTACTCTACCGGGACAGGGTCGTCAATCAGCCCCAGCATTTT.

The CDR3 protein is CASSFSGGQETQYF. The DNA of the CDR3 is TGTGCCAGCAGTTTCTCAGGGGGACAAGAGACCCAGTACTTC. The chain combines TRBV6-6 with TRBJ2-5, with 7 bases matching TRBD1. Germline V CDR1 and CDR2: MNHNY, SVGAGI (reference sequence). Trimming at V came to 4 bases and at J to 2 bases, leaving 4 bases not matched to a gene. The CDR3 runs to 14 residues.

The V and J genes are TRBV19 and TRBJ1-5; D remains unclear. The CDR3 runs 12 residues. V was shortened by 7 bases and J by 7 bases, with 11 bases between the two germline ends. The germline V gene encodes CDR1 LNHDA and CDR2 SQIVND (reference sequence). For the CDR3, the DNA is TGTGCCAGTAAAGAGGGCGGGCAGCCCCAGCATTTT. This codes for CASKEGGQPQHF.

The chain joins TRBV10-1 to TRBJ2-7; D not certain. CDR3 length: 15 amino acids. V shed 6 bases and J shed 2 bases, with 17 bases lying between them. CDR1 and CDR2 (germline): WNHNN, SYGVQD (reference sequence). The CDR3 region has the DNA TGCGCCAGCAGGGCCACAGAGATTGGTACCTACGAGCAGTACTTC. It encodes CASRATEIGTYEQYF.

The chain uses TRBV18 and TRBJ2-2; 9 bases agree with TRBD1. The CDR3 spans 14 residues. The V gene's germline CDR1 is KGHSH and CDR2 LQKENI. Trimming took 2 bases from V and 7 from J; bases not matched to a gene: 2. The CDR3 coding sequence is TGTGCCAGCTCACCAACAGGGGGCTACGGGGAGCTGTTTTTT. Translated: CASSPTGGYGELFF.

The gene calls are TRBV28 and TRBJ2-5; 10 bases match TRBD2. With V trimmed by 5 bases and J by 6 bases, 6 bases remained unmatched. The CDR3 runs to 14 residues. Looked up from germline, CDR1 is MDHEN and CDR2 is SYDVKM. CDR3 coding DNA: TGTGCCAGCAGTCGGACTAGCGGACCCAAGACCCAGTACTTC. Its translation: CASSRTSGPKTQYF.